Shown below are 20 T cell receptor beta chains from a single sample sequenced in a study of regulatory T cells in long-lasting Graves disease (dated by TCRdb to about 2021). Libraries were built with multiplex PCR. For sequencing, an Illumina HiSeq 4000 was employed. CDR3 regions were amplified by Arm-PCR with iRepertoire HTBI primers to construct TCR beta libraries. Clones were called with MiXCR by TCRdb after fastp trimmed the public reads at Q25, and only in-frame beta chains were retained. Every distinct CDR3 protein forms one entry, paired with its most common genes and DNA. The sample table shows a few hundred thousand distinct CDR3 sequences, and approximately 18% are seen once. The ten largest clones capture 14% of the sample. This specimen's time point label, interpreted: newly diagnosed GD, antithyroid drugs for less than 3 months. For both TCR sequencing and RNA sequencing, RNA was extracted from PBMCs using TRIzol.

This sample was also put to use in a study of T cells in Graves' hyperthyroidism and ophthalmopathy.

Specimen: peripheral blood mononuclear cells (PBMCs), collected at new diagnosis, from a patient treated with antithyroid drugs. The receptor source for this set is a young woman with Graves disease. Donor details come from another sample of the same person, matched by shared clones.

V is TRBV6-2 or TRBV6-3 and J is TRBJ2-5, with 14 bases that match TRBD2. TRBJ2-1 explains the end of the DNA better; the J call may be wrong. The germline CDR1 and CDR2 sequences are MNHEY and SVGEGT. The CDR3 loop spans 16 amino acids. The CDR3 DNA reads TGTGCCAGCAGTTCAAGAGGACTAGCGGGAGGCCAGGAGCAGTTCTTC. It translates to CASSSRGLAGGQEQFF.

This clonotype was observed at least ten times. This rearrangement joins TRBV20-1 to TRBJ1-6; a possible D gene is TRBD1 (5 bases). V lost 5 bases and J 10 bases, leaving 15 bases between the germline ends. Germline V gives CDR1 DFQATT, CDR2 SNEGSKA (reference sequence). There are 13 residues in the CDR3. CDR3 sequence (DNA): TGCAGTGCTTACGGACGGGGGGAATCACCCCTCCACTTT. Protein product: CSAYGRGESPLHF.

V gene TRBV4-1 combines with J gene TRBJ2-7; 16 bases map to TRBD2. V gave up 3 bases and J gave up 4 bases; unmatched junction bases: 3. Germline assignment: CDR1 MGHRA and CDR2 YSYEKL. The CDR3 contains 16 residues. CDR3 amino acids: CASSQGLAGGRYEQYF. In nucleotides, the CDR3 is TGCGCCAGCAGCCAGGGACTAGCGGGAGGGCGGTACGAGCAGTACTTC.

This clonotype was recorded at least ten times. V is TRBV20-1 and J is TRBJ2-1, with 8 bases identical to TRBD1. Looked up from germline, CDR1 is DFQATT and CDR2 is SNEGSKA (reference sequence). Trimming removed 6 bases from V and 6 bases from J; junction bases left unmatched: 13. There are 15 residues in the CDR3. CDR3: CSAKGQGEVFNEQFF. Written as DNA, the CDR3 is TGCAGTGCCAAAGGACAGGGCGAGGTGTTCAATGAGCAGTTCTTC.

This clonotype has at least ten counts. The chain uses TRBV20-1 and TRBJ1-5, with D tentatively TRBD1 (5 bases). CDR3 length: 16 amino acids. V lost 1 base and J 3 bases, leaving 16 bases between the germline ends. The germline gives CDR1 DFQATT, CDR2 SNEGSKA (reference sequence). CDR3: CSARVAGPRVNQPQHF. The CDR3 DNA is TGCAGTGCTAGAGTGGCGGGACCTCGAGTCAATCAGCCCCAGCATTTT.

With regard to this clonotype: A read error is the likely source, as a far larger clone sits one nucleotide away. V is TRBV2 and J is TRBJ2-3; the D is unclear. Per germline, CDR1 SNHLY and CDR2 FYNNEI. The CDR3 totals 15 residues. Trimming removed 5 bases from V and 0 bases from J, with 12 bases in between. The CDR3 bases are TGTGCCAGCAGTTTATTGGTCCATAGCACAGATACGCAGTATTTT. Protein product: CASSLLVHSTDTQYF.

This clonotype was seen ten or more times. The rearrangement links TRBV27 to TRBJ2-7, with 7 bases that match TRBD2. Losses at the gene ends were 3 bases for V and 3 bases for J; bases not matched to a gene: 14. The CDR3 spans 17 residues. Germline V gives CDR1 MNHEY, CDR2 SMNVEV (reference sequence). The chain's CDR3 is CASSFRVAGPNVYEQYF. The CDR3, as DNA: TGTGCCAGCAGTTTCCGGGTAGCGGGCCCGAACGTCTACGAGCAGTACTTC.

This clonotype was counted many times. V gene TRBV10-1 combines with J gene TRBJ1-1, with 7 positions matching TRBD1. Per the germline V gene, CDR1 is WNHNN and CDR2 is SYGVQD (reference sequence). The CDR3 length is 13 residues. Losses at the gene ends were 6 bases for V and 2 bases for J; bases not matched to a gene: 3. CDR3 region: CASSGTVNTEAFF. The CDR3 nucleotides read TGCGCCAGCAGCGGGACAGTTAACACTGAAGCTTTCTTT.

This clonotype was seen many times. The chain has TRBV7-2 and TRBJ1-1; 8 bases align to TRBD1. CDR3 length: 14 residues. Germline lookup yields CDR1 SGHTA and CDR2 FQGNSA. V dropped 0 bases and J dropped 6; count of bases not matched to a gene: 3. Here the CDR3 reads CASSLAGQGPEAFF. For the CDR3, the DNA is TGTGCCAGCAGCTTAGCCGGACAGGGCCCTGAAGCTTTCTTT.

The sample holds many counts of this clonotype. The V call is TRBV20-1, the J call TRBJ2-1; no firm D call. The CDR3 consists of 15 residues. CDR1 DFQATT and CDR2 SNEGSKA come from the germline V gene (reference sequence). With 3 bases removed from V and 0 bases from J, the gap between germline ends came to 12 bases. The CDR3 loop is CSARFGRFSYNEQFF. The CDR3 nucleotides are TGCAGTGCTAGGTTTGGACGGTTCTCCTACAATGAGCAGTTCTTC.

This clonotype was seen more than once but under ten times. This chain joins TRBV6-5 and TRBJ2-1; 7 nucleotides agree with TRBD2. The germline V gene encodes CDR1 MNHEY and CDR2 SVGAGI. The V gene end was trimmed by 3 bases and the J gene end by 6 bases; junction bases not matched to a gene: 5. CDR3 length: 14 residues. CDR3 DNA: TGTGCCAGCAGTTATTTTGGGGAGGGCAATGAGCAGTTCTTC. Its translation is CASSYFGEGNEQFF.

Many counts were recorded for this clonotype. V usage is TRBV2 and J usage is TRBJ2-1, with D uncertain. Germline loops: CDR1 SNHLY, CDR2 FYNNEI. The CDR3 runs 10 residues. V was cut by 4 bases and J by 13 bases, with 8 bases left in between. The DNA for the CDR3 is TGTGCCAGCAGTGGGGTACACCAGTTCTTC. This codes for CASSGVHQFF.

Ten or more counts support this clonotype. This rearrangement joins TRBV5-1 to TRBJ2-7; D is uncertain. The CDR3 loop spans 15 amino acids. Germline V gene sequence: CDR1 SGHRS, CDR2 YFSETQ. Between the trimmed V and J ends, which lost 2 bases and 2 bases, there was a span of 14 bases. The CDR3 nucleotides read TGCGCCAGCAGCTTCTTATCCGGGTCCCCCTACGAGCAGTACTTC. Protein: CASSFLSGSPYEQYF.

The sample holds many counts of this clonotype. The chain links TRBV7-9 to TRBJ1-6; 7 positions agree with TRBD1. CDR1 and CDR2 (germline): SEHNR, FQNEAQ (reference sequence). V shed 1 base and J 8 bases; nucleotides not matched to a gene: 2. This CDR3 spans 14 amino acids. The CDR3 loop is CASSLEGADSPLHF. The CDR3 region has the DNA TGTGCCAGCAGCTTAGAGGGGGCTGATTCACCCCTCCACTTT.

This clonotype was seen repeatedly, ten times or more. V and J are TRBV12-3 or TRBV12-4 and TRBJ2-7; D is unresolved. There are 12 residues in the CDR3. V gave up 1 base and J gave up 9 bases, with 10 bases separating them. CDR3 nucleotide sequence: TGTGCCAGCAGTTTAGAAGTGGGCGGGCAGTACTTC. Encoded protein: CASSLEVGGQYF.

V usage is TRBV6-2 or TRBV6-3 and J usage is TRBJ2-7; D is ambiguous. The CDR3 is made up of 19 amino acids. The germline gives CDR1 MNHEY, CDR2 SVGEGT. V was cut by 2 bases and J by 5 bases, with 28 bases left in between. CDR3 DNA sequence: TGTGCCAGCAGTTACCTCTATGGGGTTTTAGGCACCCTGCAGGACGAGCAGTACTTC. As protein: CASSYLYGVLGTLQDEQYF.

This clonotype was counted ten times or more. This rearrangement joins TRBV5-1 to TRBJ2-3; 8 bases are a match to TRBD1. Per the germline V gene, CDR1 is SGHRS and CDR2 is YFSETQ. This CDR3 spans 15 amino acids. The ends lost 4 bases at V and 2 bases at J; junction bases unmatched: 6. The DNA of the CDR3 is TGCGCCAGCAGCCGTGGGGACAGGCTCACAGATACGCAGTATTTT. Translated: CASSRGDRLTDTQYF. The full variable domain, with the rest looked up from reference TRBV5-1 and TRBJ2-3, is KAGVTQTPRYLIKTRGQQVTLSCSPISGHRSVSWYQQTPGQGLQFLFEYFSETQRNKGNFPGRFSGRQFSNSRSEMNVSTLELGDSALYLCASSRGDRLTDTQYFGPGTRLTVL.

This clonotype came up many times. The chain combines TRBV5-1 with TRBJ2-7; D gene unclear. The V and J ends lost 0 bases and 1 base respectively, with 17 bases between them. This CDR3 region has 17 residues. Looked up from germline, CDR1 is SGHRS and CDR2 is YFSETQ. CDR3: CASSLAAGPQLSYEQYF. The DNA of the CDR3 is TGCGCCAGCAGCTTGGCGGCCGGGCCCCAACTTTCCTACGAGCAGTACTTC. The full variable domain, its missing parts supplied by reference TRBV5-1 and TRBJ2-7, is KAGVTQTPRYLIKTRGQQVTLSCSPISGHRSVSWYQQTPGQGLQFLFEYFSETQRNKGNFPGRFSGRQFSNSRSEMNVSTLELGDSALYLCASSLAAGPQLSYEQYFGPGTRLTVT.

Only a few counts were recorded for this clonotype. The gene calls are TRBV6-2 or TRBV6-3 and TRBJ2-2; 11 bases are shared with TRBD2. CDR1 MNHEY and CDR2 SVGEGT come from the germline V gene. Germline trimming cut 1 base from V and 0 bases from J; bases unmatched to any gene: 7. The CDR3 has 19 amino acids. The CDR3 reads CASSYFGLAGGPNTGELFF. CDR3 DNA sequence: TGTGCCAGCAGTTACTTTGGGCTAGCGGGGGGACCGAACACCGGGGAGCTGTTTTTT.

Ten or more counts support this clonotype. This chain joins TRBV6-1 and TRBJ1-1, with 7 bases that match TRBD1. Trimming took 6 bases from V and 1 from J; bases not matched to a gene: 5. The germline V gene has CDR1 MNHNS and CDR2 SASEGT. This CDR3 comprises 14 residues. Here the CDR3 reads CASRDGQENTEAFF. The CDR3 DNA reads TGTGCCAGCAGGGACGGACAGGAGAACACTGAAGCTTTCTTT.